One and the same sample provided the 31 T cell receptor beta chains below, sequenced in a study of T cells in Graves' hyperthyroidism and ophthalmopathy. Amplified TCR beta CDR3 regions derived from RNA transcripts. A first-round RT-PCR of the TCR CDR3 used the HTBI primer set. TCRdb reanalysed the multiplex PCR reads using MiXCR and keeps one entry per CDR3 protein. The table has hundreds of thousands of distinct CDR3 sequences, approximately 25% seen once. Sequencing used blood. The receptors originated from a woman in her twenties or thirties with Graves' ophthalmopathy.

Concerning this clonotype: A much larger clone differs from this one at a single base, so this may be a read error. The chain uses TRBV11-2 and TRBJ2-7; D gene ambiguous. Trimming took 0 bases from V and 2 from J, leaving 5 bases between them. Germline assignment: CDR1 SGHAT and CDR2 FQNNGV. The CDR3 runs 13 residues. The CDR3 bases are TGTGCCAGCAGCTTAGAAACCACCTACGAGCAGTACTTC. Residues: CASSLETTYEQYF.

The sample holds many counts of this clonotype. This clone may be a read error of a much larger clone one base away. The rearrangement joins TRBV15 to TRBJ1-2; D remains unclear. The germline V gene encodes CDR1 LNHNV and CDR2 YYDKDF (reference sequence). CDR3 length equals 14 residues. The CDR3 DNA sequence: TGTGCCACCAGCGGAGATCGGGAGGTGGGGGGCTACACCTTC. It is translated as CATSGDREVGGYTF.

In this sample, this clonotype turned up a few times. The gene calls are TRBV5-6 and TRBJ1-3; D is perhaps TRBD1 (6 bases). The germline V gene has CDR1 SGHDT and CDR2 YYEEEE. CDR3 length equals 18 residues. The V and J ends lost 3 bases and 4 bases respectively, with 23 bases between them. The CDR3: CASSWVAPTGPGGNTIYF. The CDR3 DNA sequence: TGTGCCAGCAGCTGGGTAGCACCAACAGGGCCTGGAGGAAACACCATATATTTT.

This clonotype was detected ten times or more. V usage is TRBV12-3 or TRBV12-4 and J usage is TRBJ2-7; 11 nucleotides agree with TRBD2. Trimming cost V 5 bases and J 3 bases; bases outside gene matches: 6. The CDR3 contains 15 residues. The CDR3 spells CASSHPSGGFYEQYF. The DNA of the CDR3 is TGTGCCAGCAGTCACCCTAGCGGGGGGTTCTACGAGCAGTACTTC.

This clonotype was detected ten times or more. The rearrangement links TRBV5-8 to TRBJ1-5; D possibly corresponds to TRBD1 (5 bases). Germline CDR1 and CDR2: SGHTS and YDEGEE. This CDR3 contains 15 residues. The V end was cut by 3 bases, the J end by 7 bases, with 17 bases between. The CDR3 here is CASSSQGGVSQPQHF. The CDR3 coding sequence is TGTGCCAGCAGCTCTCAGGGTGGCGTTTCACAGCCCCAGCATTTT.

V and J are TRBV5-1 and TRBJ1-1, with a weak D call TRBD1 (6 bases). The V end lost 4 bases, the J end lost 3 bases, and 13 bases lay between the germline ends. Germline CDR1 and CDR2: SGHRS and YFSETQ. The CDR3 extends over 14 amino acids. This CDR3 is CASSPAGADTEAFF. Here the CDR3 DNA reads TGCGCCAGCAGCCCCGCAGGGGCAGACACTGAAGCTTTCTTT.

This clonotype has a count of ten or more. The chain couples TRBV28 to TRBJ2-5; TRBD1 aligns across 12 bases. The germline gives CDR1 MDHEN, CDR2 SYDVKM. Trimming at V came to 10 bases and at J to 5 bases, leaving 11 bases not matched to a gene. The CDR3 has 15 amino acids. The CDR3 loop is CATKSGTGGSETQYF. The CDR3 DNA reads as TGTGCCACCAAATCCGGGACAGGGGGCTCGGAGACCCAGTACTTC.

This clonotype was recorded at least ten times. The chain uses TRBV12-3 or TRBV12-4 and TRBJ1-1; D gene unclear. The V end was cut by 8 bases, the J end by 6 bases, with 19 bases between. The CDR3 runs to 14 residues. CDR3 region: CASQPGIEQPEAFF. CDR3 DNA sequence: TGTGCCAGCCAACCAGGTATAGAACAGCCTGAAGCTTTCTTT.

This chain uses TRBV2 with TRBJ2-7; D is perhaps TRBD2 (6 bases). CDR3 length: 14 residues. V lost 5 bases and J 4 bases, leaving 15 bases between the germline ends. Germline assignment: CDR1 SNHLY and CDR2 FYNNEI. The DNA for the CDR3 is TGTGCCAGCAGTCCGGAGGAGGGTCAGTACGAGCAGTACTTC. Protein: CASSPEEGQYEQYF.

This clonotype was observed at least ten times. The V gene is TRBV7-9, the J gene TRBJ1-1; tentative D call: TRBD1 (5 bases). The CDR3 contains 13 residues. V was cut by 2 bases and J by 11 bases, with 15 bases left in between. Germline CDR1 is SEHNR and CDR2 is FQNEAQ (reference sequence). Here the CDR3 DNA reads TGTGCCAGCAGCTTATTAAGCGGGGCGAGTGCTTTCTTT. Translated: CASSLLSGASAFF.

In this sample, this clonotype turned up many times. V is TRBV29-1 and J is TRBJ1-2, with a tentative D call TRBD1 (6 bases). CDR1 is SQVTM and CDR2 is ANQGSEA in the germline V gene. The CDR3 loop spans 12 amino acids. The V end was cut by 4 bases, the J end by 1 base, with 7 bases between. CDR3 in amino acids: CSVGGGNYGYTF. Here the CDR3 DNA reads TGCAGCGTTGGAGGGGGTAACTATGGCTACACCTTC.

This clonotype was picked up many times. This rearrangement joins TRBV24-1 to TRBJ1-2; 11 bases agree with TRBD1. The CDR3 consists of 13 residues. Losses at the gene ends were 12 bases for V and 8 bases for J; bases not matched to a gene: 10. Germline-derived CDR1 and CDR2 are KGHDR and SFDVKD. CDR3 sequence: CAAWDRGLSGYTF. The CDR3 coding sequence is TGTGCCGCATGGGACAGGGGGTTGTCCGGCTACACCTTC.

This clonotype was observed many times. The genes are TRBV4-2 and TRBJ2-7; D remains unclear. The germline V gene has CDR1 LGHNA and CDR2 YNFKEQ. The CDR3 consists of 10 residues. V was trimmed by 1 base and J by 6 bases, leaving 1 base between them. The CDR3 protein is CASSQGEQYF. The CDR3 bases are TGTGCCAGCAGCCAAGGCGAGCAGTACTTC.

This clonotype was picked up many times. The V gene is TRBV7-9, the J gene TRBJ2-5, with 10 bases lining up with TRBD1. V dropped 5 bases and J dropped 5; count of bases not matched to a gene: 5. Germline values: CDR1 SEHNR, CDR2 FQNEAQ (reference sequence). The CDR3 has 14 residues. In DNA, the CDR3 is TGTGCCAGCAGCACGACAGGGGGCACGGAGACCCAGTACTTC. Its translation is CASSTTGGTETQYF.

The chain joins TRBV28 to TRBJ2-7; D is ambiguous. Germline V gene lookup returns CDR1 MDHEN and CDR2 SYDVKM. The CDR3 contains 15 residues. Trimming took off 6 bases at V and 2 bases at J, with 17 bases between the two ends. The CDR3 here is CASRSTDGPPYEQYF. CDR3 DNA sequence: TGTGCCAGCAGGTCTACGGACGGACCCCCCTACGAGCAGTACTTC. Filled out from reference TRBV28 and TRBJ2-7, the complete variable domain reads DVKVTQSSRYLVKRTGEKVFLECVQDMDHENMFWYRQDPGLGLRLIYFSYDVKMKEKGDIPEGYSVSREKKERFSLILESASTNQTSMYLCASRSTDGPPYEQYFGPGTRLTVT.

This clonotype was observed at least ten times. This sequence joins TRBV30 and TRBJ2-5, with TRBD1 matching 7 bases. CDR1 is GTSNPN, CDR2 SVGIG, per germline (reference sequence). The CDR3 spans 15 residues. Trimming removed 4 bases from V and 1 base from J; junction bases left unmatched: 9. In DNA form, the CDR3 reads TGTGCCTGGATCTTGGCCCGGGACAGCCAAGAGACCCAGTACTTC. It translates to CAWILARDSQETQYF.

Many counts were recorded for this clonotype. The chain links TRBV25-1 to TRBJ1-2; D unresolved. The CDR3 covers 15 residues. V lost 1 base to trimming and J lost 8 bases, with 17 bases between them. CDR1 MGHDK and CDR2 SYGVNS come from the germline V gene. The CDR3 reads CASSEWRTEGSGYTF. The DNA for the CDR3 is TGTGCCAGCAGTGAATGGCGGACGGAGGGTAGCGGCTACACCTTC.

This sequence joins TRBV7-9 and TRBJ2-7; D might be TRBD1 (5 bases). Trimming cost V 2 bases and J 3 bases, with 14 bases left between them. CDR3 length: 15 residues. The germline CDR1 and CDR2 sequences are SEHNR and FQNEAQ (reference sequence). The CDR3 nucleotides are TGTGCCAGCAGCTTAACTGGGGCGACGAACTACGAGCAGTACTTC. Its translation: CASSLTGATNYEQYF.

This clonotype was seen a handful of times. CDR3 nucleotide sequence: TGTGCTAGTGGCCGGGACAGGAACACCGGGGAGCTGTTTTTT. Amino acids: CASGRDRNTGELFF. The chain joins TRBV12-5 to TRBJ2-2; TRBD1 aligns across 7 bases. The V gene end was trimmed by 6 bases and the J gene end by 1 base; junction bases not matched to a gene: 2. The CDR3 sequence is 14 residues long. The germline V gene has CDR1 LGHNT and CDR2 FRNRAP. Using reference TRBV12-5 and TRBJ2-2 for the parts outside the CDR3, the full variable domain is DARVTQTPRHKVTEMGQEVTMRCQPILGHNTVFWYRQTMMQGLELLAYFRNRAPLDDSGMPKDRFSAEMPDATLATLKIQPSEPRDSAVYFCASGRDRNTGELFFGEGSRLTVL.

There are many counts of this clonotype. The chain combines TRBV18 with TRBJ2-5, with 9 nucleotides matching TRBD2. Trimming took 2 bases from V and 1 from J; bases not matched to a gene: 11. Germline V gene sequence: CDR1 KGHSH, CDR2 LQKENI. The CDR3 loop spans 18 amino acids. In nucleotides, the CDR3 is TGTGCCAGCTCACCATCCTCTAGCGGGGCGCAATTCCAAGAGACCCAGTACTTC. This sequence encodes CASSPSSSGAQFQETQYF.

This clonotype occurred many times. This chain joins TRBV14 and TRBJ1-2; 7 bases are a match to TRBD1. The CDR3 runs 17 residues. Trimming removed 0 bases from V and 8 bases from J; junction bases left unmatched: 15. Germline CDR1 and CDR2: SGHDN and FVKESK. The CDR3 DNA follows: TGTGCCAGCAGCCAAGAAGGCAGGGGGGCTCCCAAGTGGGGCTACACCTTC. It specifies CASSQEGRGAPKWGYTF. Based on the CDR3 plus reference TRBV14 and TRBJ1-2, the full variable domain is EAGVTQFPSHSVIEKGQTVTLRCDPISGHDNLYWYRRVMGKEIKFLLHFVKESKQDESGMPNNRFLAERTGGTYSTLKVQPAELEDSGVYFCASSQEGRGAPKWGYTFGSGTRLTVV.

The J gene is TRBJ2-7, the V gene TRBV11-2, with D possibly being TRBD1 (6 bases). Trimming removed 1 base at V and 5 bases at J, with 12 bases between. The CDR3 loop spans 14 amino acids. The germline CDR1 and CDR2 sequences are SGHAT and FQNNGV. The DNA of the CDR3 is TGTGCCAGCAGCTTAGGGGCAGGGGTTAACGAGCAGTACTTC. Its protein product is CASSLGAGVNEQYF.

This clonotype was picked up many times. The rearrangement links TRBV12-3 or TRBV12-4 to TRBJ2-7; D is possibly TRBD1 or TRBD2 (5 bases each). Trimming stripped 5 bases from V and 7 bases from J, with 15 bases between. CDR3 length equals 13 residues. CDR3 sequence: CASSPGSSGEQYF. DNA for the CDR3: TGTGCCAGCAGTCCAGGGTCCTCGGGAGAGCAGTACTTC.

This clonotype showed up many times. V is TRBV12-3 or TRBV12-4 and J is TRBJ1-2, with D perhaps TRBD1 (6 bases). Between the trimmed V and J ends, which lost 1 base and 7 bases, there was a span of 10 bases. The CDR3 is 13 residues long. The CDR3 here is CASSLEGGAGYTF. CDR3 nucleotides: TGTGCCAGCAGTTTAGAGGGGGGTGCTGGCTACACCTTC.

The chain uses TRBV10-3 and TRBJ2-5; 7 bases align to TRBD1. The CDR3 runs to 13 residues. V trimming: 6 bases; J trimming: 4 bases; junction bases outside the gene matches: 5. CDR1 and CDR2 from the germline V gene are ENHRY and SYGVKD. The CDR3 DNA reads as TGTGCCATCAGAGGACAGGTGGGAGAGACCCAGTACTTC. Protein sequence: CAIRGQVGETQYF.

This clonotype has ten or more counts. The V and J genes are TRBV2 and TRBJ2-6; D may be TRBD1 (6 bases). Germline CDR1 is SNHLY and CDR2 is FYNNEI. The V end lost 9 bases, the J end lost 3 bases, and 9 bases lay between the germline ends. The CDR3 covers 13 residues. In nucleotides, the CDR3 is TGTGCCAGTGGGGGCTTTGGGGCCAACGTCCTGACTTTC. Protein: CASGGFGANVLTF.

J is TRBJ1-2 and V is TRBV30; no firm D call. The CDR3 spans 13 residues. Trimming removed 0 bases at V and 8 bases at J, with 13 bases between. Germline CDR1 reads GTSNPN; CDR2 reads SVGIG (reference sequence). The CDR3 protein is CAWSVGPPEGYTF. DNA of the CDR3: TGTGCCTGGAGTGTAGGGCCTCCTGAGGGCTACACCTTC.

Details on this clonotype: The junction does not match germline at one end; this may be a read error. This sequence joins TRBV2 and TRBJ1-2; unclear D gene. The CDR3 sequence is 13 residues long. Germline values: CDR1 SNHLY, CDR2 FYNNEI. The CDR3: CASSVTLREGYAF. The CDR3 DNA reads TGTGCCAGCAGTGTGACCTTGCGAGAAGGCTACGCCTTC.

As to this clonotype: A clone one base away is much larger, so this may be a read error. V usage is TRBV6-2 or TRBV6-3 and J usage is TRBJ2-7, with 7 nucleotides matching TRBD2. The CDR3 has 13 amino acids. Germline V lookup: CDR1 MNHEY, CDR2 SVGEGT. J gave up 2 bases and V 7 bases, and 5 bases lay outside the gene matches. Here the CDR3 reads CASTGGFTYEQYV. CDR3 nucleotide sequence: TGTGCCAGCACGGGAGGATTCACCTACGAGCAGTACGTC.

This clonotype has only a few counts. CDR3 sequence: CASSQDRTVTYEQYF. The CDR3 region has the DNA TGCGCCAGCAGCCAAGACAGGACGGTCACCTACGAGCAGTACTTC. The V gene is TRBV4-3, the J gene TRBJ2-7, with D uncertain. Germline CDR1 LGHNA, CDR2 YSLEER. V was trimmed by 0 bases and J by 2 bases, leaving 11 bases between them. The CDR3 extends over 15 amino acids.

This clonotype was detected many times. The genes are TRBV20-1 and TRBJ1-2, with unresolved D. This CDR3 is 15 amino acids long. From germline, CDR1 is DFQATT and CDR2 SNEGSKA (reference sequence). V lost 6 bases, J lost 8 bases, and 25 bases lay in between. The CDR3 bases are TGCAGTGCGTACCCCCTGGCAGGAATGGAAGAGGGCTACACCTTC. Protein: CSAYPLAGMEEGYTF.